This entry lists 13 T cell receptor beta chains sequenced from one sample in a study of human T cells and chemical hapten exposure. TCRdb independently ran MiXCR on the RACE reads; one entry per CDR3 protein. Of around 62,000 distinct CDR3 sequences in the sample, roughly 6.7% are singletons; the top ten hold approximately 1.6%. Time point: pre-sensitization, week 0. Described treatment: therapeutic diphenylcyclopropenone sensitization with weekly scalp DPC. This specimen was whole blood, taken in connection with sensitization to the hapten diphenylcyclopropenone (DPC). Source of these receptors: a young woman with alopecia areata. Some clones in this sample may be carry-over from other donors' samples.

This clonotype was recorded at least ten times. V is TRBV20-1 and J is TRBJ2-3; D is undetermined. This CDR3 has 12 residues. V lost 3 bases, J lost 1 base, and 5 bases lay in between. Germline loops: CDR1 DFQATT, CDR2 SNEGSKA (reference sequence). DNA for the CDR3: TGCAGTGCTAGTGGGGGCACAGATACGCAGTATTTT. Translated, it gives CSASGGTDTQYF.

This clonotype was picked up many times. The chain employs TRBV5-8 and TRBJ1-4; 9 nucleotides match TRBD1. V shed 1 base and J 7 bases; nucleotides not matched to a gene: 8. The CDR3 extends over 16 amino acids. CDR1 SGHTS and CDR2 YDEGEE come from the germline V gene. The CDR3 DNA reads TGTGCCAGCAGCTTGAATCCGGGGACAGGGACTGAAAAACTGTTTTTT. The encoded protein is CASSLNPGTGTEKLFF.

This clonotype was seen many times. The V call is TRBV27, the J call TRBJ2-7; TRBD2 might be the D (6 bases). The CDR3 extends over 13 amino acids. Deletions cut 5 bases from V and 0 bases from J, with 8 bases between. CDR1 MNHEY and CDR2 SMNVEV come from the germline V gene (reference sequence). The DNA of the CDR3 is TGTGCCAGCAGTGGGGACTTCTCCTACGAGCAGTACTTC. Its protein product is CASSGDFSYEQYF.

The CDR3 region has the DNA TGTGCCAGCTCACCACCAATGAACACTGAAGCTTTCTTT. Encoded protein: CASSPPMNTEAFF. V usage is TRBV18 and J usage is TRBJ1-1; D gene uncertain. CDR1 and CDR2 (germline): KGHSH, LQKENI. Deletions cut 0 bases from V and 0 bases from J, with 2 bases between. The CDR3 runs to 13 residues.

The chain couples TRBV7-2 to TRBJ1-1; 7 bases are a match to TRBD1. With 1 base clipped from V and 8 bases from J, the junction kept 4 bases outside the gene matches. This CDR3 is built from 13 residues. Germline loops: CDR1 SGHTA, CDR2 FQGNSA. The CDR3 DNA follows: TGTGCCAGCAGCTTAGAGGGGGCGGGAGAAGCTTTCTTT. The encoded protein is CASSLEGAGEAFF.

This clonotype appeared many times. V gene TRBV7-9 combines with J gene TRBJ2-4, with 7 bases matching TRBD1. J gave up 0 bases and V 1 base, and 6 bases lay outside the gene matches. The CDR3 covers 17 residues. The V gene's germline CDR1 is SEHNR and CDR2 FQNEAQ (reference sequence). The CDR3 DNA is TGTGCCAGCAGCTTAGGACAGGGCAACCTAGCCAAAAACATTCAGTACTTC. Translating gives CASSLGQGNLAKNIQYF.

This clonotype has a count of ten or more. This chain links TRBV6-5 with TRBJ1-1; TRBD1 matches 7 bases. V lost 6 bases, J lost 2 bases, and 6 bases stayed unmatched. Germline V gene data show CDR1 as MNHEY and CDR2 as SVGAGI. This CDR3 is 14 amino acids long. CDR3 in DNA: TGTGCCAGCAGCCATAGACAGGGCAACACTGAAGCTTTCTTT. Its translation is CASSHRQGNTEAFF.

This clonotype was found a few times. This rearrangement joins TRBV18 to TRBJ1-1; 12 bases are a match to TRBD1. In germline, CDR1 is KGHSH, CDR2 LQKENI. Trimming removed 2 bases from V and 4 bases from J; junction bases left unmatched: 2. This CDR3 spans 15 amino acids. The CDR3 DNA reads as TGTGCCAGCTCACCAGGGACAGGGGGCATCACTGAAGCTTTCTTT. This encodes CASSPGTGGITEAFF.

This clonotype was seen only a few times. The genes are TRBV30 and TRBJ1-4; no clear D gene. V was trimmed by 4 bases and J by 0 bases, leaving 6 bases between them. The CDR3 sequence is 13 residues long. CDR1 GTSNPN and CDR2 SVGIG come from the germline V gene (reference sequence). The DNA of the CDR3 is TGTGCCTGGAACCAGGCAACTAATGAAAAACTGTTTTTT. Its translation is CAWNQATNEKLFF.

This clonotype appeared many times. V usage is TRBV3-1 and J usage is TRBJ2-1; D is perhaps TRBD2 (5 bases). This CDR3 has 15 residues. The germline V gene encodes CDR1 LGHDT and CDR2 YNNKEL (reference sequence). The germline V and J ends were trimmed by 4 bases and 2 bases, with 12 bases remaining between them. The CDR3 DNA sequence: TGTGCCAGCAGCCCCCTCGGGGAGCCCTACAATGAGCAGTTCTTC. It encodes CASSPLGEPYNEQFF.

This clonotype occurred a few times. The chain links TRBV12-3 or TRBV12-4 to TRBJ1-1, with no clear D. CDR3 length: 14 residues. Trimming left V 1 base short and J 3 bases short, with 9 bases between. This chain's CDR3 is CASSLGVMDTEAFF. The CDR3 nucleotides are TGTGCCAGCAGTTTAGGTGTTATGGACACTGAAGCTTTCTTT.

This clonotype was detected many times. The chain joins TRBV5-1 to TRBJ2-7; 11 bases fit TRBD2. V lost 4 bases and J lost 2; bases outside the gene matches: 5. The CDR3 sequence is 15 residues long. Germline-derived CDR1 and CDR2 are SGHRS and YFSETQ. The CDR3 DNA reads as TGCGCCAGCAGCCCTATTAGCGGGGGGGCCTACGAGCAGTACTTC. It yields the protein CASSPISGGAYEQYF.

In its sample, this clonotype was seen many times. The V call is TRBV2, the J call TRBJ1-4; D is unresolved. Germline V CDR1 and CDR2: SNHLY, FYNNEI. The V and J ends lost 5 bases and 4 bases respectively, with 11 bases between them. The CDR3 is made up of 14 amino acids. This chain's CDR3 is CASSRRVINEKLFF. CDR3 DNA sequence: TGTGCCAGCAGTCGTCGTGTTATTAATGAAAAACTGTTTTTT.